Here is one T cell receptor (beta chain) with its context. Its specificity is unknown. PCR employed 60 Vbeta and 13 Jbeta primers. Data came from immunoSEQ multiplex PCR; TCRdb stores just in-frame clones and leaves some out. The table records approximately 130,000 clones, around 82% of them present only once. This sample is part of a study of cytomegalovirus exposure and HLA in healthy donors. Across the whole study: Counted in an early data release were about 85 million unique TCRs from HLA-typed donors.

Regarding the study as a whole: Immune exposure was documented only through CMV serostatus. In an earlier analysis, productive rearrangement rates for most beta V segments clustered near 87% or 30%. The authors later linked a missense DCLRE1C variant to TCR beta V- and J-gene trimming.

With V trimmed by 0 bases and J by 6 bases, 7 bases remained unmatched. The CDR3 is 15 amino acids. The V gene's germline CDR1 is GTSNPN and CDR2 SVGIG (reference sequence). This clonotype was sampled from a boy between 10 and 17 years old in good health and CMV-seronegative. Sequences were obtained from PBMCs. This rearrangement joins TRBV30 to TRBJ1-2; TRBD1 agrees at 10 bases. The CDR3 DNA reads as TGTGCCTGGAGTGTTCGAAGGACAGGGGGGGATGGCTACACCTTC. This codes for CAWSVRRTGGDGYTF.